The 10 T cell receptor beta chains reported below all come from one sample, sequenced in a study of regulatory T cells in long-lasting Graves disease. Described time point: newly diagnosed GD, antithyroid drugs for less than 3 months. Scientists built the TCR library using RNA that was extracted from PBMCs. Building of the TCR beta libraries involved iRepertoire HTBI primers and Arm-PCR of CDR3 regions. TCRdb called the multiplex PCR reads again in MiXCR, with one record for every CDR3 protein. Among more than 300,000 distinct CDR3 sequences listed, 15% to 19% were seen once. Sequenced material: peripheral blood mononuclear cells (PBMCs), taken at new diagnosis, from a patient treated with antithyroid drugs. The receptor set was obtained from a female donor with Graves disease.

This clonotype was picked up many times. The rearrangement joins TRBV20-1 to TRBJ1-1, with TRBD1 identical over 12 bases. The germline V gene has CDR1 DFQATT and CDR2 SNEGSKA (reference sequence). Trimming removed 3 bases from V and 0 bases from J; junction bases left unmatched: 14. The CDR3 covers 19 residues. The CDR3 sequence: CSASGTGGFYEKMNTEAFF. The CDR3 nucleotides are TGCAGTGCTAGCGGGACAGGGGGCTTTTATGAGAAAATGAACACTGAAGCTTTCTTT.

The V gene is TRBV6-1, the J gene TRBJ2-7; tentatively, D is TRBD1 (5 bases). CDR3 length equals 16 residues. The V end was cut by 6 bases, the J end by 0 bases, with 18 bases between. Germline-derived CDR1 and CDR2 are MNHNS and SASEGT. The CDR3 bases are TGTGCCAGCAGCTATGGTAGGGGCGAGAGCTCCTACGAGCAGTACTTC. Its protein is CASSYGRGESSYEQYF.

This chain connects TRBV7-2 to TRBJ2-3; 10 bases map to TRBD2. The last part of the DNA fits TRBJ2-5 better; the J call may be wrong. The CDR3 runs 13 residues. Germline values: CDR1 SGHTA, CDR2 FQGNSA. This CDR3 reads CASSLSGRANQYF. In DNA form, the CDR3 reads TGTGCCAGCAGCTTGAGCGGGAGGGCTAACCAGTACTTC.

This clonotype was seen repeatedly, ten times or more. The chain uses TRBV19 and TRBJ1-2; 9 nucleotides match TRBD1. The germline CDR1 and CDR2 sequences are LNHDA and SQIVND (reference sequence). The V and J ends lost 10 bases and 6 bases, in that order; junction bases with no gene match: 9. CDR3 length: 13 residues. DNA of the CDR3: TGTGCCACCAAGGACAGGGGAGGAAATGGCTACACCTTC. It codes for CATKDRGGNGYTF.

This clonotype was detected many times. This chain connects TRBV12-3 or TRBV12-4 to TRBJ1-2; no firm D call. The V end was cut by 5 bases, the J end by 14 bases, with 18 bases between. The CDR3 length is 12 residues. The CDR3 here is CASSPSSGPGTF. Written as DNA, the CDR3 is TGTGCCAGCAGTCCCTCCTCCGGCCCGGGGACCTTC.

At least ten counts were recorded for this clonotype. V is TRBV7-2 and J is TRBJ2-3; D uncertain. This CDR3 comprises 16 residues. V lost 6 bases, J lost 0 bases, and 16 bases lay in between. The germline gives CDR1 SGHTA, CDR2 FQGNSA. DNA for the CDR3: TGTGCCAGCAGAAAAAAGCATTTCTATAGCACAGATACGCAGTATTTT. This encodes CASRKKHFYSTDTQYF. Combining the CDR3 with reference TRBV7-2 and TRBJ2-3 gives the whole variable domain GAGVSQSPSNKVTEKGKDVELRCDPISGHTALYWYRQSLGQGLEFLIYFQGNSAPDKSGLPSDRFSAERTGGSVSTLTIQRTQQEDSAVYLCASRKKHFYSTDTQYFGPGTRLTVL.

This clonotype showed up many times. The V call is TRBV28, the J call TRBJ2-1, with 10 positions matching TRBD2. Trimming took 6 bases from V and 2 from J; bases not matched to a gene: 13. CDR1 and CDR2 from the germline V gene are MDHEN and SYDVKM. CDR3 length equals 18 residues. In nucleotides, the CDR3 is TGTGCCAGCAGGTACTCCGAATCGACTAGCGGGCCCTACAATGAGCAGTTCTTC. Translated: CASRYSESTSGPYNEQFF.

This clonotype was observed at least ten times. The chain combines TRBV12-3 or TRBV12-4 with TRBJ1-2; 8 bases line up with TRBD1. CDR3 size: 13 residues. Trimming at V came to 6 bases and at J to 3 bases, leaving 3 bases not matched to a gene. CDR3 loop: CASSADRDYGYTF. In DNA, the CDR3 is TGTGCCAGCAGCGCGGACAGGGACTATGGCTACACCTTC.

This chain connects TRBV27 to TRBJ2-5, with 10 bases identical to TRBD2. Germline CDR1 MNHEY, CDR2 SMNVEV (reference sequence). V shed 7 bases and J 4 bases; nucleotides not matched to a gene: 9. This CDR3 has 15 amino acids. As DNA, the CDR3 is TGTGCCAGCAAATGGACTAGCGGCCGCCCAGAGACCCAGTACTTC. This codes for CASKWTSGRPETQYF.

In its sample, this clonotype was seen many times. V usage is TRBV7-9 and J usage is TRBJ1-6, with unresolved D. V lost 5 bases and J 5 bases, leaving 4 bases between the germline ends. The CDR3 length is 12 residues. Per germline, CDR1 SEHNR and CDR2 FQNEAQ (reference sequence). The CDR3 sequence: CASSQNNSPLHF. The CDR3 bases are TGTGCCAGCAGCCAGAATAATTCACCCCTCCACTTT. Full variable domain (rest looked up from reference TRBV7-9 and TRBJ1-6): DTGVSQNPRHKITKRGQNVTFRCDPISEHNRLYWYRQTLGQGPEFLTYFQNEAQLEKSRLLSDRFSAERPKGSFSTLEIQRTEQGDSAMYLCASSQNNSPLHFGNGTRLTVT.